The source of this T cell receptor (beta chain) is a study of CD8 T cell repertoires and HIV-1 epitope variants. Study context: Tested: three Gag epitope families, Nef HW9 and YT9. Separate from the cultures, 1M uncultured T cells served as baseline. IL-2, IL-7 and IL-15 were added on days 3 and 7 of roughly 11-day cultures. Enriched T cells were co-cultured with equal numbers of autologous T cell-negative antigen-presenting cells.

This clone came up once. Its antigen is still unknown. The V and J ends lost 4 bases and 0 bases respectively, with 15 bases between them. The length of the CDR3 is 16 residues. CDR1 is LNHDA and CDR2 is SQIVND in the germline V gene (reference sequence). Repertoires were generated with immunoSEQ multiplex PCR, while TCRdb's copy carries only in-frame clones and drops some. Of 4,000 or so clones in the sample, over 50% are singletons; the top ten hold approximately 43%. What was sequenced was cultured CD8+ T cells derived from PBMCs. The rearrangement uses TRBV19 and TRBJ1-1; no clear D. This receptor was obtained from a male donor with HIV. CDR3 nucleotides: TGTGCCAGTAGTACTACCCGACGAGACATGAACACTGAAGCTTTCTTT. Protein: CASSTTRRDMNTEAFF.